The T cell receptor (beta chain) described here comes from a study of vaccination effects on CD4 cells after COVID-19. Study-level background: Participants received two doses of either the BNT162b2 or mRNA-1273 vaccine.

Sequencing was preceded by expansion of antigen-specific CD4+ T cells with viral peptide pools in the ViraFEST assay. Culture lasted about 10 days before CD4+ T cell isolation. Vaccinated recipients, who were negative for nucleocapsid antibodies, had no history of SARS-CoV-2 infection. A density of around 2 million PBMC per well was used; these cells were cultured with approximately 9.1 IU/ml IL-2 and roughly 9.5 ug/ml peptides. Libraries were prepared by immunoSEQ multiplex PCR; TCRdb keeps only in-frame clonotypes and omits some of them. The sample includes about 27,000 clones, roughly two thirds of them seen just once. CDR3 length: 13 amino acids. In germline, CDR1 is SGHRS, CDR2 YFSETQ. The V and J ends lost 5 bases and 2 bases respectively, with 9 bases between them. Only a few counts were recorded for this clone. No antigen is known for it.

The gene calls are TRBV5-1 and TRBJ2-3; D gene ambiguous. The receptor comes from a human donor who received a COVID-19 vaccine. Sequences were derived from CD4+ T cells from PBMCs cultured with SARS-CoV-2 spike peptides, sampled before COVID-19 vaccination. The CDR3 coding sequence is TGCGCCAGCAGTCAGGAGTCCACAGATACGCAGTATTTT. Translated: CASSQESTDTQYF.